These 5 T cell receptor beta chains came from one sample sequenced in a study of blood T cell repertoires in COVID-19. The assay was immunoSEQ multiplex PCR, and TCRdb's table has in-frame clones only and misses some. The repertoire consists of about 200,000 clones, with around 81% occurring once and the leading ten covering around 13%. Source material: peripheral blood. Receptor source: a human donor in a cohort sampled during active COVID-19.

V gene TRBV6-5 combines with J gene TRBJ2-5; D possibly corresponds to TRBD2 (6 bases). The V end was cut by 5 bases, the J end by 2 bases, with 12 bases between. This CDR3 is built from 14 residues. Germline CDR1 and CDR2: MNHEY and SVGAGI. CDR3 residues: CASSRSRGQETQYF. Here the CDR3 DNA reads TGTGCCAGCAGTAGGTCACGGGGGCAAGAGACCCAGTACTTC.

The chain recombines TRBV9 with TRBJ1-4; 9 positions agree with TRBD1. Germline V lookup: CDR1 SGDLS, CDR2 YYNGEE. CDR3 length equals 15 residues. V shed 4 bases and J 7 bases; nucleotides not matched to a gene: 8. The CDR3 sequence: CASSPGTGRGEKLFF. The CDR3 DNA is TGTGCCAGCAGCCCCGGGACAGGGAGGGGTGAAAAACTGTTTTTT.

This chain connects TRBV2 to TRBJ1-1; TRBD1 aligns across 7 bases. The CDR3 contains 15 residues. CDR1 SNHLY and CDR2 FYNNEI come from the germline V gene. The V and J ends lost 5 bases and 1 base, in that order; junction bases with no gene match: 7. Written as DNA, the CDR3 is TGTGCCAGCAGTATAGAAGGGGGCGCGAACACTGAAGCTTTCTTT. Its translation is CASSIEGGANTEAFF.

The J gene is TRBJ2-1, the V gene TRBV28; D not resolved. The CDR3 loop spans 11 amino acids. Germline values: CDR1 MDHEN, CDR2 SYDVKM. Trimming cost V 10 bases and J 4 bases, with 8 bases left between them. The CDR3 DNA reads as TGTGCCACGTTTTTGTACAATGAGCAGTTCTTC. Protein sequence: CATFLYNEQFF.

The chain joins TRBV2 to TRBJ2-7; D is perhaps TRBD2 (5 bases). Germline loops: CDR1 SNHLY, CDR2 FYNNEI. Trimming took 7 bases from V and 3 from J, leaving 13 bases between them. CDR3 length: 13 amino acids. CDR3 loop: CASIDRGHYEQYF. DNA for the CDR3: TGTGCCAGCATTGATAGAGGGCACTACGAGCAGTACTTC.